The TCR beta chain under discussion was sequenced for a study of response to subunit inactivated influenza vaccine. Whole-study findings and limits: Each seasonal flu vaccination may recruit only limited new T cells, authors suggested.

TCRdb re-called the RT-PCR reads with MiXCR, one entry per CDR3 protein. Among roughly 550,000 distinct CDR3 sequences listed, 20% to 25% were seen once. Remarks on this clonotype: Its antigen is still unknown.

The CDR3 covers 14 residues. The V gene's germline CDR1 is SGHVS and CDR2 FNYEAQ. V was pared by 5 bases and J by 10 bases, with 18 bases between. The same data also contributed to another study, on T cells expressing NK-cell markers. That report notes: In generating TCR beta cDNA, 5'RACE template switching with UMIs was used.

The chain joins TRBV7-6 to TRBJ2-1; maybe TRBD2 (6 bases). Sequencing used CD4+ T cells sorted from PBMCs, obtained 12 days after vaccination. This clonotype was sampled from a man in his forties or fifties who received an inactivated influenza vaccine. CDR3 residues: CASSPFGSASEQFF. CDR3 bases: TGTGCCAGCAGCCCGTTCGGGAGCGCCAGCGAGCAGTTCTTC.